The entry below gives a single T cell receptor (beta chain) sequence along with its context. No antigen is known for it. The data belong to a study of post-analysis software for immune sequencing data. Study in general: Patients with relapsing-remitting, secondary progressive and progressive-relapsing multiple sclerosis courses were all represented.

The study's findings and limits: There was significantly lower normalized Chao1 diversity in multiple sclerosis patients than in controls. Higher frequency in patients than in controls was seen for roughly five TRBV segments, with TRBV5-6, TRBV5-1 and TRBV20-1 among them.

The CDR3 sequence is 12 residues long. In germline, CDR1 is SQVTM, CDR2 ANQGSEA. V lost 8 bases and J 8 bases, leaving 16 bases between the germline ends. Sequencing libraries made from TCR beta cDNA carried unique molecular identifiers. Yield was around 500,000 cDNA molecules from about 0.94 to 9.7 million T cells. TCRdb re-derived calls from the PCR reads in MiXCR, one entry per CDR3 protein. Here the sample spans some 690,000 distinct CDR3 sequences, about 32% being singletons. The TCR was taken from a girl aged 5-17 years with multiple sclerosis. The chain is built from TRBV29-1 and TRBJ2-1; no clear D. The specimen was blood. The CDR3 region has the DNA TGCAGCTCAACACGGACCTGGGATGAGCAGTTCTTC. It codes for CSSTRTWDEQFF.